The clone carrying this T cell receptor (beta chain) was picked up a small number of times. As yet, its antigen is unknown. Assay used: immunoSEQ multiplex PCR; TCRdb lists only in-frame clones, some missing. The profile shows around 100,000 clones, approximately 87% of them singletons. The entry originates in a study of T cell responses to AZD1222 COVID-19 vaccine. Study outcomes and limitations: Only after the peak T cell response were repertoires sampled. Breadth and depth of Spike-specific TCRs rose after two AZD1222 doses.

Trimming stripped 5 bases from V and 0 bases from J, with 10 bases between. CDR3 length equals 14 residues. Germline V CDR1 and CDR2: MNHEY, SVGAGI. The chain uses TRBV6-5 and TRBJ1-1; D gene unclear. The sequencing used peripheral blood, collected on day 0 of AZD1222 vaccination. This TCR derives from an adult in good health. This CDR3 is CASSPRNMNTEAFF. The CDR3, as DNA: TGTGCCAGCAGTCCCAGAAACATGAACACTGAAGCTTTCTTT.